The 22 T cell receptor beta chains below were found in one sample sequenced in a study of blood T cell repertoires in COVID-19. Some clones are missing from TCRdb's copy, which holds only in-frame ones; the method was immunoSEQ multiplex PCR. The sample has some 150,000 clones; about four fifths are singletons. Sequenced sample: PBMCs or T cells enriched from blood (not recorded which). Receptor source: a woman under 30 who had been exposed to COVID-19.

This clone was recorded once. CDR3 protein: CASSFRQTTEAFF. The DNA of the CDR3 is TGTGCCAGCAGCTTCCGACAGACGACTGAAGCTTTCTTT. This chain connects TRBV9 to TRBJ1-1; perhaps TRBD1 as D (5 bases). Germline-derived CDR1 and CDR2 are SGDLS and YYNGEE. The length of the CDR3 is 13 residues. The V gene lost 4 bases and the J gene lost 5 bases, with 12 bases spanning the gap.

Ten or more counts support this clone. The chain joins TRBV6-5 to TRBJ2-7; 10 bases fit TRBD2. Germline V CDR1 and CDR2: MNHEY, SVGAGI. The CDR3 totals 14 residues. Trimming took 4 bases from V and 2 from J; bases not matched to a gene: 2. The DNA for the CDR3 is TGTGCCAGCAGTTGGACTAGCGGTCCCTACGAGCAGTACTTC. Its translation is CASSWTSGPYEQYF.

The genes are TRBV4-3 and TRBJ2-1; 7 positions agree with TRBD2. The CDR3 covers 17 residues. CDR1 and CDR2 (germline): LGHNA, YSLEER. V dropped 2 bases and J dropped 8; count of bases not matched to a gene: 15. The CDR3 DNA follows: TGCGCCAGCAGCCAAAACGGATGGGGAGGGGAATCCGATGAGCAGTTCTTC. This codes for CASSQNGWGGESDEQFF.

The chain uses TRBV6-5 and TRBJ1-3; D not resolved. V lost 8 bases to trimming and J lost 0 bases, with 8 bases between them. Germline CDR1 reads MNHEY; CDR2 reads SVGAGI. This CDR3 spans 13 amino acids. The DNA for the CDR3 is TGTGCCAGCGGTACATACTCTGGAAACACCATATATTTT. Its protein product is CASGTYSGNTIYF.

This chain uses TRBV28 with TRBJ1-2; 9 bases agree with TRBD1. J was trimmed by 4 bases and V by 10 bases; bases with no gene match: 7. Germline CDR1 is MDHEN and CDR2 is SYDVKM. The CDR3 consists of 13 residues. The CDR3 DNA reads TGTGCCATCGGACAGGGGAGTCTCTATGGCTACACCTTC. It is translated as CAIGQGSLYGYTF.

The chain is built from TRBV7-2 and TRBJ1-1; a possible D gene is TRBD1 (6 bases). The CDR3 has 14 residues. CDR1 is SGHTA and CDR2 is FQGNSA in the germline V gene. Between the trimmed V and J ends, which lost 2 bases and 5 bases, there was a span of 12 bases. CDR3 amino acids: CASSLRGGRTEAFF. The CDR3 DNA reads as TGTGCCAGCAGCTTAAGGGGGGGACGGACTGAAGCTTTCTTT.

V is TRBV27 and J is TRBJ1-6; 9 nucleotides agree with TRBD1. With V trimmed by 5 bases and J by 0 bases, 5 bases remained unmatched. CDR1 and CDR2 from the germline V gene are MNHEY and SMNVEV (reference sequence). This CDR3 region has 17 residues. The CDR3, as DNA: TGTGCCAGCAGTACCGGGACAGGGAGCTCCTATAATTCACCCCTCCACTTT. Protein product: CASSTGTGSSYNSPLHF.

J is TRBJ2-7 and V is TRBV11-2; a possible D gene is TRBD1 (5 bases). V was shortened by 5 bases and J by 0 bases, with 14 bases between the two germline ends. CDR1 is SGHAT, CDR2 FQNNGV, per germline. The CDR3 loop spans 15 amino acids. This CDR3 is CASSTLTTGSYEQYF. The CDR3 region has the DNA TGTGCCAGCAGCACATTAACCACAGGCTCCTACGAGCAGTACTTC.

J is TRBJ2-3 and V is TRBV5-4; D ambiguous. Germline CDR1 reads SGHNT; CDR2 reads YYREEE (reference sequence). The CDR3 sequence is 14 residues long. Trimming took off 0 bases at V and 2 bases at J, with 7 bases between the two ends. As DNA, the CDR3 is TGTGCCAGCAGCTTGGAAAGCTACACAGATACGCAGTATTTT. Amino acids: CASSLESYTDTQYF.

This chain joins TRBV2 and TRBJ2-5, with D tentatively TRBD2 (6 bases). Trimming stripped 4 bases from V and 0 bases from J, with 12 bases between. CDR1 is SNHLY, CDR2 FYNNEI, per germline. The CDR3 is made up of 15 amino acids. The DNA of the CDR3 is TGTGCCAGCAGTGCAGCCCCTAGCGACCAAGAGACCCAGTACTTC. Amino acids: CASSAAPSDQETQYF.

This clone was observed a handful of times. The CDR3 DNA reads TGCGCCAGCCCCTCAACTAGGGGGACAGGGGGCAACGAGCAGTACTTC. Translated: CASPSTRGTGGNEQYF. The J gene is TRBJ2-7, the V gene TRBV5-1, with 12 bases lining up with TRBD1. This CDR3 comprises 16 residues. V was pared by 7 bases and J by 5 bases, with 13 bases of the junction left unmatched. Germline CDR1 reads SGHRS; CDR2 reads YFSETQ.

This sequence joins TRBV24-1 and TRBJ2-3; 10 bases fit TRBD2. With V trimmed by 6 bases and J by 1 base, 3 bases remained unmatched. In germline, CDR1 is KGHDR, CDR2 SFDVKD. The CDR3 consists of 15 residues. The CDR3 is CATSPTSGGTDTQYF. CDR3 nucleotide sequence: TGTGCCACCAGTCCTACTAGCGGGGGCACAGATACGCAGTATTTT.

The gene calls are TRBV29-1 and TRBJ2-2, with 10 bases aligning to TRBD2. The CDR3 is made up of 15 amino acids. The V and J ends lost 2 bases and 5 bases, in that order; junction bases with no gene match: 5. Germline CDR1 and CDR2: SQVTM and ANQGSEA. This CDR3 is CSVEPLAGGTGELFF. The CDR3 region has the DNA TGCAGCGTTGAACCTTTAGCGGGAGGAACCGGGGAGCTGTTTTTT.

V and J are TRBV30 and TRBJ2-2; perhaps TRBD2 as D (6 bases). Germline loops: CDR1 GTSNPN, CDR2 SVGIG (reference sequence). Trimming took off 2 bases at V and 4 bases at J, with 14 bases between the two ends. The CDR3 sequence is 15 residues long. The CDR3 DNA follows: TGTGCCTGGAGTCCTTTAGCGGACATCACCGGGGAGCTGTTTTTT. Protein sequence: CAWSPLADITGELFF.

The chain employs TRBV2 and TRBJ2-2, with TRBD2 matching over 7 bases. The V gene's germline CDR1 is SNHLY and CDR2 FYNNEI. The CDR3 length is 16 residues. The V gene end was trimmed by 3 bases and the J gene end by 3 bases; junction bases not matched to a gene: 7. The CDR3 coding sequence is TGTGCCAGCAGTGACAGCGGGAAACGGTACACCGGGGAGCTGTTTTTT. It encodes CASSDSGKRYTGELFF.

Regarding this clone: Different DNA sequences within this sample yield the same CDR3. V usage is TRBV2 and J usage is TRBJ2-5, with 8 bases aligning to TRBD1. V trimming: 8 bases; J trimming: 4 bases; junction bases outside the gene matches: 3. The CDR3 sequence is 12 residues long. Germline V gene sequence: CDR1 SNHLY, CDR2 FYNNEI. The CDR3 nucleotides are TGTGCCAGCTCTGGACAGGGAGAGACCCAGTACTTC. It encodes CASSGQGETQYF.

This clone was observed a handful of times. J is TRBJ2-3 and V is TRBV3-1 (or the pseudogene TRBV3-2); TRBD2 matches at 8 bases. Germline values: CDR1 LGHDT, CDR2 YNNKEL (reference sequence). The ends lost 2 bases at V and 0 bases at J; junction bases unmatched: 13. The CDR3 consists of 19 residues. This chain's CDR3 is CASSQYRASGGGSTDTQYF. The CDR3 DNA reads TGTGCCAGCAGCCAATACCGGGCTAGCGGCGGGGGGAGCACAGATACGCAGTATTTT.

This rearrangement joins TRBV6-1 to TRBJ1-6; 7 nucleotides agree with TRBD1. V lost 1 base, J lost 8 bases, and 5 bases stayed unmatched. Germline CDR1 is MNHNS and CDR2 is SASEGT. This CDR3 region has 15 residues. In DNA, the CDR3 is TGTGCCAGCAGTGAAGTGGACAGGAAATATTCACCCCTCCACTTT. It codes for CASSEVDRKYSPLHF.

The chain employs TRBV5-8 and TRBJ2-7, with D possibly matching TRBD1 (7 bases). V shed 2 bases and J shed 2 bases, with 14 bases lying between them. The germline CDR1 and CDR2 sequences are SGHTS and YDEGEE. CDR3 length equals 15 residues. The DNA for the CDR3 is TGTGCCAGCAGCTTCGGCAGGGGGGACACCTACGAGCAGTACTTC. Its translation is CASSFGRGDTYEQYF.

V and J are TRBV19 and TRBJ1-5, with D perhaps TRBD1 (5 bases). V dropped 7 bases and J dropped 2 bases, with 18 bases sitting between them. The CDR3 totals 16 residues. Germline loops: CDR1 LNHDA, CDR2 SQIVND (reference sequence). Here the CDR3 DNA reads TGTGCCAGTAAAAGAAGGGACTCGGGAGGCAATCAGCCCCAGCATTTT. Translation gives CASKRRDSGGNQPQHF.

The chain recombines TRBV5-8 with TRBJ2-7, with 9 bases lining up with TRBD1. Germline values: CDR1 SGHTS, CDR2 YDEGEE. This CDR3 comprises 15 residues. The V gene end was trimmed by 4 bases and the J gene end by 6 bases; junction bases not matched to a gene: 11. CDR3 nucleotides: TGTGCCAGCAGCGCAGAAATGGACAGGGGAAGCGAGCAGTACTTC. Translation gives CASSAEMDRGSEQYF.

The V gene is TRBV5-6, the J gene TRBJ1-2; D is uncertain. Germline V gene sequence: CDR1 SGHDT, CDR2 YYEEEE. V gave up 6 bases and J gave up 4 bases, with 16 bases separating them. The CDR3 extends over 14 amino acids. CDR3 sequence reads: CASTPEGGSYGYTF. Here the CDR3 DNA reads TGTGCCAGCACCCCCGAAGGAGGGTCCTATGGCTACACCTTC.